This entry features one TCR beta chain sequence. These data belong to a study of OX40 agonist ivuxolimab in advanced cancers. Clones were read by immunoSEQ multiplex PCR, and TCRdb kept only the in-frame ones, dropping some. The repertoire consists of tens of thousands of clones, with approximately 90% occurring once and the leading ten covering just over 0.6%. Germline V gene lookup returns CDR1 SGHNT and CDR2 YENEEA. The V and J ends lost 4 bases and 4 bases respectively, with 11 bases between them. This CDR3 contains 14 residues. The clonotype comes from an adult with an advanced solid tumor such as melanoma, head and neck, liver or kidney cancer. The sequencing used CD4+ or CD8+ T cells sorted from blood, collected in a trial of the OX40 agonist ivuxolimab. The V gene is TRBV11-3, the J gene TRBJ2-1; D is undetermined. CDR3 sequence reads: CASSSRPPYNEQFF. The CDR3 DNA follows: TGTGCCAGCAGCTCCCGGCCACCTTACAATGAGCAGTTCTTC. The full variable domain, its missing parts supplied by reference TRBV11-3 and TRBJ2-1, is EAGVVQSPRYKIIEKKQPVAFWCNPISGHNTLYWYLQNLGQGPELLIRYENEEAVDDSQLPKDRFSAERLKGVDSTLKIQPAELGDSAVYLCASSSRPPYNEQFFGPGTRLTVL.